These T cell receptor beta chains were read from a single sample in a study of shared clonotypes between healthy human individuals. TCRdb's table, derived via immunoSEQ multiplex PCR, lists solely in-frame clones and lacks some. The sample yields 950,000 to 1,100,000 clones, more than 75% seen once. The material sequenced was memory CD4+ T cells from PBMCs. The receptors here all came from a man younger than 30 in good health. Some clones in this sample may be carry-over from other donors' samples. Both conserved end residues are part of each CDR3. D genes are given only for firm matches. Only part of the rows carry a size: once, few, many, or a class if the clone is expanded.

J: TRBJ2-7
size: -
D: -
V: TRBV4-1
CDR3: CASSQTVRAEQYF
DNA: TGCGCCAGCAGCCAAACAGTGCGGGCCGAGCAGTACTTC

J: TRBJ2-1
size: once
D: TRBD1
V: TRBV2
CDR3: CASRRTGKDEQFF
DNA: TGTGCCAGCAGGCGGACAGGGAAGGATGAGCAGTTCTTC

J: TRBJ2-5
size: -
D: -
V: TRBV7-2
CDR3: CASSLESQTQYF
DNA: TGTGCCAGCAGCTTAGAATCGCAGACCCAGTACTTC

J: TRBJ2-7
size: -
D: -
V: TRBV6-5
CDR3: CASTTTRAPYEQYF
DNA: TGTGCCAGCACCACTACACGGGCTCCCTACGAGCAGTACTTC

J: TRBJ1-5
size: -
D: TRBD1
V: TRBV7-9
CDR3: CASSPDDRGNNQPQHF
DNA: TGTGCCAGCAGCCCCGACGACAGGGGTAACAATCAGCCCCAGCATTTT

J: TRBJ1-1
size: -
D: -
V: TRBV7-8
CDR3: CASSRRVENTEAFF
DNA: TGTGCCAGCAGCCGACGGGTGGAGAACACTGAAGCTTTCTTT

J: TRBJ1-6
size: few
D: -
V: TRBV6-1
CDR3: CASSETRPAAPLHF
DNA: TGTGCCAGCAGTGAAACGCGTCCCGCCGCACCCCTCCACTTT

J: TRBJ1-2
size: -
D: -
V: TRBV15
CDR3: CATSRDLGGFNYGYTF
DNA: TGTGCCACCAGCAGAGATCTGGGGGGTTTTAACTATGGCTACACCTTC

J: TRBJ1-5
size: -
D: TRBD1
V: TRBV19
CDR3: CATRDRTNQPQHF
DNA: TGTGCCACCCGGGACAGGACTAATCAGCCCCAGCATTTT

J: TRBJ1-2
size: -
D: -
V: TRBV6-5
CDR3: CASSPPGGVVGGYTF
DNA: TGTGCCAGCAGTCCCCCTGGGGGGGTAGTAGGGGGCTACACCTTC

J: TRBJ2-1
size: -
D: -
V: TRBV6-6
CDR3: CVSQRDSYNEQFF
DNA: TGTGTCAGTCAACGGGATTCCTACAATGAGCAGTTCTTC

J: TRBJ2-2
size: -
D: TRBD2
V: TRBV5-1
CDR3: CASSSGGTGELFF
DNA: TGCGCCAGCAGCTCGGGGGGAACCGGGGAGCTGTTTTTT

J: TRBJ1-2
size: -
D: -
V: TRBV19
CDR3: CASSIGANYGYTF
DNA: TGTGCCAGTAGTATAGGGGCAAACTATGGCTACACCTTC

J: TRBJ1-2
size: -
D: -
V: TRBV2
CDR3: CASSEGRVYYGYTF
DNA: TGTGCCAGCAGTGAAGGGAGGGTATACTATGGCTACACCTTC

J: TRBJ2-5
size: -
D: -
V: TRBV18
CDR3: CASSPQGSSQETQYF
DNA: TGTGCCAGCTCACCACAGGGGTCCTCGCAAGAGACCCAGTACTTC

J: TRBJ1-5
size: -
D: -
V: TRBV19
CDR3: CASSIRGDQPQHF
DNA: TGTGCCAGTAGTATCCGGGGTGATCAGCCCCAGCATTTT

J: TRBJ2-5
size: -
D: -
V: TRBV5-4
CDR3: CASSPQGEYTQYF
DNA: TGTGCCAGCAGCCCCCAAGGGGAGTATACCCAGTACTTC

J: TRBJ2-5
size: -
D: -
V: TRBV20-1
CDR3: CSSLGETQYF
DNA: TGCAGTTCCCTCGGGGAGACCCAGTACTTC

J: TRBJ2-1
size: -
D: -
V: TRBV2
CDR3: CASTEAGSYNEQFF
DNA: TGTGCCAGCACTGAAGCGGGTTCCTACAATGAGCAGTTCTTC

J: TRBJ1-4
size: -
D: TRBD1
V: TRBV9
CDR3: CASSTGQGRANEKLFF
DNA: TGTGCCAGCAGCACTGGACAGGGAAGGGCTAATGAAAAACTGTTTTTT

J: TRBJ2-2
size: -
D: -
V: TRBV28
CDR3: CASRYQNTGELFF
DNA: TGTGCCAGCAGGTATCAGAACACCGGGGAGCTGTTTTTT

J: TRBJ2-3
size: -
D: -
V: TRBV28
CDR3: CASSFFQTDRYF
DNA: TGTGCCAGCAGTTTCTTTCAGACAGATCGGTATTTT

J: TRBJ2-3
size: -
D: -
V: TRBV5-1
CDR3: CASSLAPLAAGSDTQYF
DNA: TGCGCCAGCAGCTTGGCCCCACTGGCCGCAGGGTCAGATACGCAGTATTTT

J: TRBJ1-5
size: -
D: -
V: TRBV7-2
CDR3: CASSPGVGGPQHF
DNA: TGTGCCAGCAGCCCAGGGGTCGGTGGACCCCAGCATTTT

J: TRBJ2-7
size: -
D: -
V: TRBV27
CDR3: CASSLLSLGARSSYEQYF
DNA: TGTGCCAGCAGTTTATTATCTCTGGGGGCGCGGAGCTCCTACGAGCAGTACTTC

J: TRBJ1-2
size: -
D: TRBD1
V: TRBV30
CDR3: CAWSNPRDRGYGYTF
DNA: TGTGCCTGGAGTAATCCCCGGGACAGGGGCTATGGCTACACCTTC

J: TRBJ2-2
size: once
D: -
V: TRBV6-5
CDR3: CASREVGELFF
DNA: TGTGCCAGCAGAGAGGTCGGGGAGCTGTTTTTT

J: TRBJ1-5
size: -
D: -
V: TRBV2
CDR3: CASTVGGYSNQPQHF
DNA: TGTGCCAGCACCGTCGGGGGTTATAGCAATCAGCCCCAGCATTTT

J: TRBJ1-5
size: -
D: -
V: TRBV11-2
CDR3: CASSLGVWTEPYSNQPQHF
DNA: TGTGCCAGCAGCTTAGGGGTTTGGACAGAGCCTTATAGCAATCAGCCCCAGCATTTT

J: TRBJ1-2
size: many
D: TRBD1
V: TRBV5-1
CDR3: CASSLGDRSYGYTF
DNA: TGCGCCAGCAGCTTGGGGGACAGAAGCTATGGCTACACCTTC